This is a list of T cell receptor beta chains from one sample in a study of blood T cell repertoires in COVID-19. Here immunoSEQ multiplex PCR was the method, and the copy in TCRdb shows in-frame clones only, minus some. The sample yields about 180,000 clones, approximately 86% seen once. The sample comprised peripheral blood. The receptors originated from a man between 50 and 59 years old with active or convalescent COVID-19. The CDR3 runs from the conserved cysteine through the conserved F or W. D genes are given only for firm matches. Where a row states a size, it is once, few, many or the class of an expanded clone; other rows omit it.

D	size	V	J	CDR3	DNA
.	.	TRBV11-2	TRBJ1-2	CASSLEPGESLYGYTF	TGTGCCAGCAGCTTAGAACCCGGGGAGAGCCTATATGGCTACACCTTC
.	.	TRBV19	TRBJ1-2	CASSGSRGESYYGYTF	TGTGCCAGTAGTGGCTCTCGGGGGGAGAGCTACTATGGCTACACCTTC
.	.	TRBV4-1	TRBJ2-5	CASSQDRLSETQYF	TGCGCCAGCAGCCAAGACCGACTGTCAGAGACCCAGTACTTC
.	.	TRBV6-5	TRBJ2-7	CASRIRGPENEQYF	TGTGCCAGCAGAATTAGGGGCCCCGAGAACGAGCAGTACTTC
TRBD2	.	TRBV27	TRBJ2-3	CASSRLARTSTDTQYF	TGTGCCAGCAGTCGACTAGCCAGAACTAGCACAGATACGCAGTATTTT
TRBD2	.	TRBV3-1/TRBV3-2	TRBJ2-5	CASSPQTSGGETQYF	TGTGCCAGCAGCCCGCAGACTAGCGGGGGAGAGACCCAGTACTTC
.	.	TRBV19	TRBJ2-6	CASSAGQSSGANVLTF	TGTGCCAGTAGTGCCGGACAAAGCTCTGGGGCCAACGTCCTGACTTTC
TRBD1	few	TRBV29-1	TRBJ1-1	CSVRPTPADPEEGAGKRTEAFF	TGCAGCGTCCGGCCCACCCCAGCAGACCCCGAGGAGGGGGCCGGAAAGAGAACTGAAGCTTTCTTT
.	.	TRBV7-8	TRBJ1-3	CASSRERGNTIYF	TGTGCCAGCAGCCGAGAAAGGGGGAACACCATATATTTT
TRBD2	.	TRBV19	TRBJ2-3	CASSKLAGATDTQYF	TGTGCCAGTAGTAAACTAGCGGGAGCCACAGATACGCAGTATTTT
TRBD1	once	TRBV18	TRBJ1-2	CASSPRDSDRDGYTF	TGTGCCAGCTCACCAAGGGACAGTGATCGGGATGGCTACACCTTC
TRBD2	.	TRBV30	TRBJ2-1	CAWNGGKHEQFF	TGTGCCTGGAACGGGGGGAAGCATGAGCAGTTCTTC
TRBD1	many	TRBV11-3	TRBJ2-3	CASSQGTVNTDTQYF	TGTGCCAGCAGCCAGGGGACAGTAAACACAGATACGCAGTATTTT
TRBD2	.	TRBV7-9	TRBJ2-7	CASSPRLAGVSYEQYF	TGTGCCAGCAGCCCCCGACTAGCGGGAGTCTCCTACGAGCAGTACTTC
TRBD1	few	TRBV2	TRBJ2-2	CASTGDRANTGELFF	TGTGCCAGCACCGGGGACAGAGCGAACACCGGGGAGCTGTTTTTT
.	few	TRBV29-1	TRBJ1-2	CSVPNRVNSYGYTF	TGCAGCGTTCCAAACAGGGTAAATTCCTATGGCTACACCTTC
TRBD1	.	TRBV11-1	TRBJ1-1	CASSQQGARTEAFF	TGTGCCAGCAGCCAACAGGGGGCGCGGACTGAAGCTTTCTTT
.	once	TRBV7-6	TRBJ2-7	CASSPRPRTETYEQYF	TGTGCCAGCAGCCCGCGACCTCGGACAGAGACCTACGAGCAGTACTTC
.	.	TRBV6-5	TRBJ2-7	CASRRAAGSYEQYF	TGTGCCAGCCGCCGGGCAGCAGGGTCCTACGAGCAGTACTTC
TRBD2	.	TRBV5-4	TRBJ2-7	CASSLGLAGVGEQYF	TGTGCCAGCAGCTTGGGACTAGCGGGAGTTGGCGAGCAGTACTTC
TRBD1	.	TRBV18	TRBJ2-6	CASSQTGGPSGANVLTF	TGTGCCAGCTCACAGACAGGGGGGCCCTCTGGGGCCAACGTCCTGACTTTC
.	.	TRBV9	TRBJ1-6	CASSVAGGSDNSPLHF	TGTGCCAGCAGCGTAGCGGGTGGGTCTGATAATTCACCCCTCCACTTT
.	.	TRBV7-3	TRBJ2-3	CASSWGTSTDTQYF	TGTGCCAGCAGTTGGGGCACCAGCACAGATACGCAGTATTTT
.	.	TRBV5-4	TRBJ1-1	CASSLEWADNTEAFF	TGTGCCAGCAGCTTGGAGTGGGCAGACAACACTGAAGCTTTCTTT
TRBD1	.	TRBV30	TRBJ1-2	CAWSTGGDYGYTF	TGTGCCTGGAGTACAGGGGGCGACTATGGCTACACCTTC
.	.	TRBV15	TRBJ2-1	CATRLSSGFDEQFF	TGTGCCACCAGGCTTTCTTCCGGTTTCGATGAGCAGTTCTTC
.	.	TRBV5-1	TRBJ1-1	CASSLLGLRENTEAFF	TGCGCCAGCAGCTTGTTGGGGTTGAGGGAGAACACTGAAGCTTTCTTT
TRBD2	once	TRBV5-6	TRBJ2-1	CASSLISALAAVYNEQFF	TGTGCCAGCAGCCTAATCAGCGCTCTAGCGGCCGTCTACAATGAGCAGTTCTTC
.	.	TRBV6-5	TRBJ2-2	CASSSPDTGELFF	TGTGCCAGCAGTTCGCCAGACACCGGGGAGCTGTTTTTT
TRBD2	.	TRBV28	TRBJ2-3	CASSPGGSGSTDTQYF	TGTGCCAGCAGTCCCGGGGGTAGCGGGAGCACAGATACGCAGTATTTT
.	.	TRBV5-4	TRBJ2-1	CASSLDQVSGNEQFF	TGTGCCAGCAGCTTGGACCAGGTCTCAGGCAATGAGCAGTTCTTC
.	few	TRBV7-2	TRBJ2-3	CASSLGRDTQYF	TGTGCCAGCAGCTTAGGTAGAGATACGCAGTATTTT
.	once	TRBV28	TRBJ1-6	CASEGVESPLHF	TGTGCCAGCGAGGGTGTCGAATCACCCCTCCACTTT
.	once	TRBV21-1	TRBJ2-7	CDTGAGSPYEQYF	TGCGACACCGGCGCGGGGTCTCCCTACGAGCAGTACTTC
TRBD1	.	TRBV29-1	TRBJ2-1	CSVARTGSEDEQFF	TGCAGCGTTGCGAGGACAGGCTCTGAGGATGAGCAGTTCTTC
.	.	TRBV7-9	TRBJ1-4	CASSLDGRVPANEKLFF	TGTGCCAGCAGCTTAGATGGCAGGGTGCCCGCGAATGAAAAACTGTTTTTT
.	.	TRBV7-2	TRBJ2-7	CASSSTIGDSYEQYF	TGTGCCAGCAGCTCCACTATCGGGGACTCCTACGAGCAGTACTTC
TRBD2	.	TRBV5-4	TRBJ2-7	CASSGGEFYEQYF	TGTGCCAGCAGCGGGGGGGAATTCTACGAGCAGTACTTC
TRBD1	.	TRBV20-1	TRBJ1-2	CSASSRGHGYTF	TGCAGTGCTAGTAGCAGGGGGCATGGCTACACCTTC
.	.	TRBV28	TRBJ1-1	CASSPPGETEAFF	TGTGCCAGCAGTCCTCCGGGGGAGACTGAAGCTTTCTTT
TRBD2	.	TRBV30	TRBJ2-7	CAGAGGSYEQYF	TGTGCCGGAGCGGGGGGCTCCTACGAGCAGTACTTC
.	.	TRBV7-2	TRBJ2-2	CASSLGTILSGELFF	TGTGCCAGCAGCTTAGGGACTATTCTAAGCGGGGAGCTGTTTTTT
.	.	TRBV18	TRBJ1-2	CASSPETEGGYTF	TGTGCCAGCTCACCAGAGACGGAGGGGGGCTACACCTTC
TRBD1	once	TRBV10-3	TRBJ2-7	CAIRDRYSYEQYF	TGTGCCATCAGGGACAGGTACTCCTACGAGCAGTACTTC
.	.	TRBV10-3	TRBJ1-5	CAISESADSNQPQHF	TGTGCCATCAGTGAGTCGGCGGACAGTAATCAGCCCCAGCATTTT
TRBD2	.	TRBV4-1	TRBJ2-1	CASSQELAEMDEQFF	TGCGCCAGCAGCCAAGAACTAGCGGAGATGGATGAGCAGTTCTTC
.	.	TRBV5-4	TRBJ2-7	CASSFHSYEQYF	TGTGCCAGCAGCTTCCACTCCTACGAGCAGTACTTC
.	.	TRBV12-3/TRBV12-4	TRBJ1-1	CASSFVMNTEAFF	TGTGCCAGCAGTTTTGTAATGAACACTGAAGCTTTCTTT
.	.	TRBV6-5	TRBJ1-5	CASTGDRGQPQHF	TGTGCCAGCACAGGGGATCGGGGACAGCCCCAGCATTTT
.	.	TRBV10-3	TRBJ1-2	CAISDRVQNYGYTF	TGTGCCATCAGTGACAGGGTCCAAAACTATGGCTACACCTTC
.	once	TRBV6-5	TRBJ2-5	CASIRRGETQYF	TGTGCCAGCATCAGGAGGGGTGAGACCCAGTACTTC
TRBD1	.	TRBV4-1	TRBJ1-1	CASSQEGTGVRWDTEAFF	TGCGCCAGCAGCCAAGAAGGGACAGGGGTTCGATGGGACACTGAAGCTTTCTTT
.	.	TRBV30	TRBJ2-3	CAWIPTGTADTQYF	TGTGCCTGGATTCCGACAGGTACGGCAGATACGCAGTATTTT
.	.	TRBV19	TRBJ1-5	CASSSGGGRGLDQPQHF	TGTGCCAGTAGTTCGGGGGGGGGACGAGGGTTGGATCAGCCCCAGCATTTT